Listed below are T cell receptor beta chains from one sample, sequenced in a study of blood T cell repertoires in COVID-19. Measured with immunoSEQ multiplex PCR; TCRdb has only the in-frame clones, and not every one. The top ten hold 3.5% to 4.5% of the sample, which has 250,000 to 350,000 clones, 90% seen once. Input material: PBMCs or T cells enriched from blood (not recorded which). The source of these receptors is a woman younger than 30 with acute COVID-19. Each CDR3 is given with its conserved first and last residue. A D gene is named only where the DNA matches it firmly. Some rows have no size entry. The others give once, few or many, or a class for an expanded clone.

d_call,clone_size,j_call,v_call,cdr3_nt,cdr3_aa
TRBD1,.,TRBJ1-2,TRBV10-3,TGTGCCATCAGCCCCGAGGACAGGGGATCGGGCTACACCTTC,CAISPEDRGSGYTF
TRBD1,.,TRBJ1-1,TRBV3-1/TRBV3-2,TGTGCCAGCAGCCTGGGACAGGGGGAAGCTTTCTTT,CASSLGQGEAFF
.,once,TRBJ1-4,TRBV6-1,TGTGCCAGCAGTGAAGAACAGGGCCGGGAAAAACTGTTTTTT,CASSEEQGREKLFF
TRBD1,.,TRBJ2-7,TRBV7-9,TGTGCCAGCAGCGCTCCGGGACAGGGGGCCTACGAGCAGTACTTC,CASSAPGQGAYEQYF
.,.,TRBJ2-3,TRBV28,TGTGCCAGCAGTGGACAGGGCATAAGGGGAGGGCCTCGGGATACGCAGTATTTT,CASSGQGIRGGPRDTQYF
TRBD1,few,TRBJ2-5,TRBV3-1/TRBV3-2,TGTGCCAGCAGCCAAGATACGACAGGGGGCCTGACCCAGTACTTC,CASSQDTTGGLTQYF
.,once,TRBJ2-7,TRBV12-3/TRBV12-4,TGTGCCAGCAGTTTACAGGGGTGGGAGCAGTACTTC,CASSLQGWEQYF
.,.,TRBJ2-1,TRBV12-3/TRBV12-4,TGTGCCAGCAGTAGGAGCAGTGGGAGTGAGCAGTTCTTC,CASSRSSGSEQFF
.,.,TRBJ1-1,TRBV28,TGTGCCAGCACCCGCGGGACGTACGATGAAGCTTTCTTT,CASTRGTYDEAFF
.,.,TRBJ2-1,TRBV27,TGTGCCAGCAGTTCTCTTCCCGTCTCCTACAATGAGCAGTTCTTC,CASSSLPVSYNEQFF
.,few,TRBJ1-4,TRBV20-1,TGCAGTGCCAGGATCCTTGAAAAACTGTTTTTT,CSARILEKLFF
.,.,TRBJ1-1,TRBV29-1,TGCAGCGCTTTAACGGACTCCAACACTGAAGCTTTCTTT,CSALTDSNTEAFF
.,.,TRBJ2-1,TRBV7-2,TGTGCCAGCAGCTTGTTTGGGTATAGCGATGAGCAGTTCTTC,CASSLFGYSDEQFF
TRBD2,.,TRBJ2-5,TRBV5-1,TGCGCCAGCAGCCCTAGCGGGAGTGGGGAAGAGACCCAGTACTTC,CASSPSGSGEETQYF
TRBD2,.,TRBJ2-1,TRBV27,TGTGCCAGCAGACTAGCGGGAGCACAGGCTGAGCAGTTCTTC,CASRLAGAQAEQFF
.,few,TRBJ1-6,TRBV10-3,TGTGCCATCACCCGAGCAGGGGACTCACCCCTCCACTTT,CAITRAGDSPLHF
TRBD1,.,TRBJ2-7,TRBV10-2,TGCGCCAGCAGTGAGTTTACCGGGACAGCCCGATACGAGCAGTACTTC,CASSEFTGTARYEQYF
.,.,TRBJ1-1,TRBV7-3,TGTGCCAGCAGCTTGCCCGGGTACACTGAAGCTTTCTTT,CASSLPGYTEAFF
TRBD1,.,TRBJ2-5,TRBV6-6,TGTGCCAGCAGTTGGACAGGGAACACAGGACAAGAGACCCAGTACTTC,CASSWTGNTGQETQYF
TRBD2,.,TRBJ2-5,TRBV6-5,TGTGCCAGCAGTTACACCGGGACTACGAGAGAGACCCAGTACTTC,CASSYTGTTRETQYF